The 30 T cell receptor beta chains given below trace back to one sample, sequenced in a study of cytomegalovirus exposure and HLA in healthy donors. This PCR relied on a set of 60 Vbeta primers and 13 Jbeta primers. Sequencing was performed with immunoSEQ multiplex PCR; in TCRdb, only in-frame clones are kept and a portion is missing. Found here are about 180,000 clones, over 75% of them singletons; the top ten hold 6.3%. Sequenced input: PBMCs. Receptors originate from a man between 40 and 49 years old in good health and CMV-seropositive.

The chain carries TRBV7-2 and TRBJ2-1; D might be TRBD2 (6 bases). Deletions cut 2 bases from V and 6 bases from J, with 20 bases between. The CDR3 is 17 residues long. CDR1 and CDR2 from the germline V gene are SGHTA and FQGNSA. The CDR3 sequence is CASSLHSASGPTNEQFF. DNA for the CDR3: TGTGCCAGCAGCTTACACTCAGCCAGCGGGCCGACCAATGAGCAGTTCTTC.

The chain has TRBV11-2 and TRBJ1-2; 8 bases are a match to TRBD1. The V gene's germline CDR1 is SGHAT and CDR2 FQNNGV. Trimming at V came to 3 bases and at J to 8 bases, leaving 5 bases not matched to a gene. The CDR3 runs 13 residues. CDR3 residues: CASSFRGQDGYTF. CDR3 nucleotide sequence: TGTGCCAGCAGCTTCCGGGGACAGGACGGCTACACCTTC. Variable domain in full (rest from reference TRBV11-2 and TRBJ1-2): EAGVAQSPRYKIIEKRQSVAFWCNPISGHATLYWYQQILGQGPKLLIQFQNNGVVDDSQLPKDRFSAERLKGVDSTLKIQPAKLEDSAVYLCASSFRGQDGYTFGSGTRLTVV.

In its sample, this clone was seen a few times. The same CDR3 arises from other DNA sequences in this sample as well. The chain joins TRBV2 to TRBJ1-1, with D unclear. With 4 bases removed from V and 0 bases from J, the gap between germline ends came to 6 bases. This CDR3 region has 13 residues. Germline loops: CDR1 SNHLY, CDR2 FYNNEI. CDR3 amino acids: CASSVEMNTEAFF. CDR3 DNA sequence: TGTGCCAGCAGTGTAGAGATGAACACTGAAGCTTTCTTT.

This chain uses TRBV6-5 with TRBJ2-7, with D tentatively TRBD2 (6 bases). V lost 6 bases to trimming and J lost 5 bases, with 14 bases between them. This CDR3 spans 13 amino acids. The germline CDR1 and CDR2 sequences are MNHEY and SVGAGI. The CDR3 region has the DNA TGTGCCAGCAGAGGCGGGACCCCCCACGAGCAGTACTTC. Encoded protein: CASRGGTPHEQYF.

The CDR3 sequence: CAISDPGTGGEKLFF. The CDR3 nucleotides read TGTGCCATCAGTGACCCCGGGACAGGGGGAGAAAAACTGTTTTTT. The chain combines TRBV10-3 with TRBJ1-4, with 11 bases fitting TRBD1. This CDR3 has 15 residues. Germline V gene lookup returns CDR1 ENHRY and CDR2 SYGVKD. V gave up 3 bases and J gave up 8 bases; unmatched junction bases: 5.

This clone turned up a few times. This chain joins TRBV5-1 and TRBJ2-1; 7 bases align to TRBD2. The CDR3 consists of 15 residues. Losses at the gene ends were 5 bases for V and 7 bases for J; bases not matched to a gene: 12. Germline lookup yields CDR1 SGHRS and CDR2 YFSETQ. In DNA, the CDR3 is TGCGCCAGCAGTCGCCCCCCCCCGGGGGGAAATGAGCAGTTCTTC. Its translation is CASSRPPPGGNEQFF.

Regarding this clone: Other DNA variants within this sample encode the same CDR3. V gene TRBV5-1 combines with J gene TRBJ1-1, with D possibly TRBD1 on 6 matching bases. Trimming removed 0 bases at V and 2 bases at J, with 8 bases between. Germline V gene data show CDR1 as SGHRS and CDR2 as YFSETQ. This CDR3 spans 14 amino acids. CDR3 in amino acids: CASSLGQVNTEAFF. CDR3 in DNA: TGCGCCAGCAGCTTGGGACAGGTCAACACTGAAGCTTTCTTT. The variable domain in full, with the rest retrieved from reference TRBV5-1 and TRBJ1-1, is KAGVTQTPRYLIKTRGQQVTLSCSPISGHRSVSWYQQTPGQGLQFLFEYFSETQRNKGNFPGRFSGRQFSNSRSEMNVSTLELGDSALYLCASSLGQVNTEAFFGQGTRLTVV.

This clone was observed a single time. This chain links TRBV10-1 with TRBJ2-1; TRBD2 matches 10 bases. The CDR3 contains 13 residues. V lost 6 bases and J lost 14; bases outside the gene matches: 10. The germline gives CDR1 WNHNN, CDR2 SYGVQD (reference sequence). The CDR3 DNA sequence: TGCGCCAGCAGGGATAAGCGGGAGGGCCCGAAGTTCTTC. Its translation: CASRDKREGPKFF.

The chain links TRBV6-1 to TRBJ2-1; D may be TRBD1 (5 bases). V lost 5 bases, J lost 7 bases, and 18 bases lay in between. Germline V gives CDR1 MNHNS, CDR2 SASEGT. The CDR3 is 15 amino acids. As DNA, the CDR3 is TGTGCCAGCAGTCCCCAGGGCCAAACTTCGAATGAGCAGTTCTTC. This codes for CASSPQGQTSNEQFF.

The CDR3 spells CASNRLPGQGGYGYTF. CDR3 bases: TGTGCCAGCAACCGTTTACCGGGACAGGGAGGCTATGGCTACACCTTC. The rearrangement links TRBV5-4 to TRBJ1-2; 9 bases match TRBD1. After removal of 6 bases from V and 4 bases from J, the junction contained 13 bases not matched to a gene. The CDR3 extends over 16 amino acids. From germline, CDR1 is SGHNT and CDR2 YYREEE (reference sequence).

The CDR3: CASSIPFQNEQFF. CDR3 coding DNA: TGTGCCAGTAGTATCCCGTTCCAGAATGAGCAGTTCTTC. The genes are TRBV19 and TRBJ2-1, with unresolved D. This CDR3 region has 13 residues. Germline CDR1 reads LNHDA; CDR2 reads SQIVND (reference sequence). Trimming took off 3 bases at V and 7 bases at J, with 10 bases between the two ends.

The V call is TRBV7-2, the J call TRBJ2-3, with 7 bases matching TRBD1. The CDR3 totals 17 residues. The V and J ends lost 7 bases and 2 bases, in that order; junction bases with no gene match: 15. Germline V gene data show CDR1 as SGHTA and CDR2 as FQGNSA. The DNA for the CDR3 is TGTGCCAGCATTTCAGAACAGGGGTCAAGGGCCACAGATACGCAGTATTTT. Its protein is CASISEQGSRATDTQYF.

The chain employs TRBV27 and TRBJ2-1, with 12 bases identical to TRBD2. V was pared by 11 bases and J by 6 bases, with 8 bases of the junction left unmatched. Looked up from germline, CDR1 is MNHEY and CDR2 is SMNVEV (reference sequence). The CDR3 length is 14 residues. CDR3 loop: CAVGLAGILNEQFF. The DNA of the CDR3 is TGTGCCGTTGGACTAGCGGGGATACTCAATGAGCAGTTCTTC.

The rearrangement joins TRBV27 to TRBJ2-1, with a possible D match to TRBD2 (5 bases). V shed 3 bases and J shed 7 bases, with 7 bases lying between them. This CDR3 spans 12 amino acids. Germline CDR1 is MNHEY and CDR2 is SMNVEV (reference sequence). The CDR3: CASSFPGNEQFF. CDR3 nucleotides: TGTGCCAGCAGTTTTCCGGGAAATGAGCAGTTCTTC.

The chain uses TRBV7-2 and TRBJ1-2; 11 nucleotides align to TRBD1. The germline gives CDR1 SGHTA, CDR2 FQGNSA. The J segment lost 10 bases and the V segment lost 1 base, leaving 5 bases of the junction unmatched. The CDR3 has 14 amino acids. The CDR3 nucleotides read TGTGCCAGCAGCTTAGGGGAGGGACAGGGGGACTACACCTTC. Its translation is CASSLGEGQGDYTF.

The CDR3 is CASSSPPGRETQYF. The DNA of the CDR3 is TGTGCCAGCAGCTCCCCCCCCGGGAGGGAGACCCAGTACTTC. V gene TRBV5-6 combines with J gene TRBJ2-5; 7 bases fit TRBD2. Losses at the gene ends were 3 bases for V and 5 bases for J; bases not matched to a gene: 7. Germline V gene lookup returns CDR1 SGHDT and CDR2 YYEEEE. This CDR3 is 14 amino acids long.

CDR3 region: CASSGVAGEEGEQYF. Here the CDR3 DNA reads TGCGCCAGCAGCGGGGTAGCGGGAGAGGAGGGCGAGCAGTACTTC. This chain uses TRBV10-2 with TRBJ2-7; 9 bases are shared with TRBD2. The germline gives CDR1 WSHSY, CDR2 SAAADI. The CDR3 contains 15 residues. V was pared by 6 bases and J by 6 bases, with 12 bases of the junction left unmatched.

Only a few counts were recorded for this clone. Other DNA sequences in the sample encode the same CDR3. The chain uses TRBV9 and TRBJ2-7, with D maybe TRBD2 (6 bases). Per germline, CDR1 SGDLS and CDR2 YYNGEE. V lost 0 bases, J lost 6 bases, and 7 bases lay in between. The CDR3 runs 12 residues. The CDR3, as DNA: TGTGCCAGCAGCGTAGTGGGGGGCGAGCAGTACTTC. Its protein product is CASSVVGGEQYF. Combining the CDR3 with reference TRBV9 and TRBJ2-7 gives the whole variable domain DSGVTQTPKHLITATGQRVTLRCSPRSGDLSVYWYQQSLDQGLQFLIQYYNGEERAKGNILERFSAQQFPDLHSELNLSSLELGDSALYFCASSVVGGEQYFGPGTRLTVT.

The CDR3 sequence is CASSRTSGTSTDTQYF. As DNA, the CDR3 is TGTGCCAGCAGCCGTACTAGCGGGACTAGCACAGATACGCAGTATTTT. The rearrangement links TRBV7-3 to TRBJ2-3; 10 nucleotides align to TRBD2. The CDR3 length is 16 residues. CDR1 and CDR2 from the germline V gene are SGHTA and FQGTGA. Trimming cost V 5 bases and J 0 bases; bases outside gene matches: 5.

The chain couples TRBV29-1 to TRBJ2-3, with 9 nucleotides matching TRBD1. Germline V CDR1 and CDR2: SQVTM, ANQGSEA. The CDR3 has 16 amino acids. Losses at the gene ends were 6 bases for V and 0 bases for J; bases not matched to a gene: 10. CDR3 loop: CSVRGTGTFSTDTQYF. CDR3 bases: TGCAGCGTGAGGGGGACAGGGACCTTTAGCACAGATACGCAGTATTTT.

This rearrangement joins TRBV5-5 to TRBJ2-2, with a weak D call TRBD1 (6 bases). This CDR3 spans 16 amino acids. V shed 5 bases and J shed 4 bases, with 18 bases lying between them. Germline values: CDR1 SGHKS, CDR2 YYEKEE (reference sequence). The CDR3 DNA follows: TGTGCCAGCAGGGCCCAGGGGTACTCGAGCACCGGGGAGCTGTTTTTT. This codes for CASRAQGYSSTGELFF.

The table lists this clone with a count of one. The chain combines TRBV19 with TRBJ1-1; TRBD1 matches at 9 bases. The CDR3 consists of 16 residues. Germline V gene data show CDR1 as LNHDA and CDR2 as SQIVND (reference sequence). V lost 5 bases, J lost 3 bases, and 10 bases stayed unmatched. The chain's CDR3 is CASSFISRDRDTEAFF. The CDR3 nucleotides read TGTGCCAGTAGTTTCATCTCCCGGGACAGGGACACTGAAGCTTTCTTT.

This clone was seen once. The chain uses TRBV7-3 and TRBJ2-3; 7 bases align to TRBD2. The CDR3 covers 15 residues. J gave up 4 bases and V 1 base, and 5 bases lay outside the gene matches. Per germline, CDR1 SGHTA and CDR2 FQGTGA. For the CDR3, the DNA is TGTGCCAGCAGCTTAAGGGGCGGGAGCGCAGATACGCAGTATTTT. This codes for CASSLRGGSADTQYF.

This chain's CDR3 is CASSRDFSTRETQYF. The CDR3 DNA reads as TGTGCCAGCAGTAGAGACTTCTCTACAAGAGAGACCCAGTACTTC. The chain links TRBV6-5 to TRBJ2-5, with unresolved D. This CDR3 has 15 amino acids. The germline V gene encodes CDR1 MNHEY and CDR2 SVGAGI. The ends were cut back, 5 bases at V and 4 bases at J, with 17 bases in the middle.

The chain uses TRBV6-5 and TRBJ1-1; TRBD1 agrees at 8 bases. CDR3 length equals 15 residues. Germline loops: CDR1 MNHEY, CDR2 SVGAGI. With V trimmed by 6 bases and J by 6 bases, 12 bases remained unmatched. The CDR3 protein is CASRTPGQELAEAFF. The CDR3 DNA follows: TGTGCCAGCAGGACGCCGGGACAGGAGCTGGCTGAAGCTTTCTTT.

This clone was recorded many times. The rearrangement links TRBV30 to TRBJ2-3; the D gene is possibly TRBD2 (5 bases). From germline, CDR1 is GTSNPN and CDR2 SVGIG (reference sequence). V was pared by 1 base and J by 0 bases, with 5 bases between. The CDR3 totals 13 residues. The CDR3 loop is CAWSGGSTDTQYF. In DNA form, the CDR3 reads TGTGCCTGGAGTGGCGGGAGCACAGATACGCAGTATTTT.

The genes are TRBV7-9 and TRBJ2-5; 8 bases align to TRBD2. CDR1 SEHNR and CDR2 FQNEAQ come from the germline V gene (reference sequence). The V segment lost 4 bases and the J segment 7 bases; nucleotides outside the gene matches: 11. The CDR3 is 15 residues long. CDR3: CASSSRTSPGGTQYF. The CDR3 DNA sequence: TGTGCCAGCAGCTCCCGGACTAGCCCGGGTGGGACCCAGTACTTC.

The chain has TRBV11-2 and TRBJ1-2, with 7 nucleotides matching TRBD1. CDR1 is SGHAT, CDR2 FQNNGV, per germline. Germline trimming cut 4 bases from V and 4 bases from J; bases unmatched to any gene: 9. This CDR3 contains 15 residues. CDR3 region: CASSSTRQGGYGYTF. CDR3 DNA: TGTGCCAGCAGCTCCACTCGACAGGGCGGCTATGGCTACACCTTC.

This chain links TRBV7-9 with TRBJ2-1; D may be TRBD2 (6 bases). This CDR3 comprises 14 residues. V was shortened by 6 bases and J by 6 bases, with 15 bases between the two germline ends. Germline V gives CDR1 SEHNR, CDR2 FQNEAQ (reference sequence). CDR3 in DNA: TGTGCCAGCAGTGGGGACTCCCTGGGCAATGAGCAGTTCTTC. This gives the protein CASSGDSLGNEQFF.

This clone has just one count. The chain joins TRBV4-1 to TRBJ1-1; TRBD1 aligns across 10 bases. The V gene end was trimmed by 8 bases and the J gene end by 4 bases; junction bases not matched to a gene: 10. Germline V gives CDR1 MGHRA, CDR2 YSYEKL. The CDR3 totals 15 residues. The CDR3 sequence is CASGRGQGPFTEAFF. The CDR3 nucleotides read TGCGCCAGCGGGAGGGGACAGGGGCCATTCACTGAAGCTTTCTTT.